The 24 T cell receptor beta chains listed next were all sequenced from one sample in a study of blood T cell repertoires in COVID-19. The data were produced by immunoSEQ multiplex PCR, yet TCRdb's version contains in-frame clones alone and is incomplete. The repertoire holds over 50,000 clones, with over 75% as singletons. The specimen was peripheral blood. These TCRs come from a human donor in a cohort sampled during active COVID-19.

The CDR3 region has the DNA TGTGCCAGCAGTTCTACTAGCGGGAGCTCCTACGAGCAGTACTTC. This sequence encodes CASSSTSGSSYEQYF. J is TRBJ2-7 and V is TRBV6-5; 11 bases match TRBD2. Germline CDR1 is MNHEY and CDR2 is SVGAGI. With V trimmed by 4 bases and J by 0 bases, 2 bases remained unmatched. The CDR3 length is 15 residues.

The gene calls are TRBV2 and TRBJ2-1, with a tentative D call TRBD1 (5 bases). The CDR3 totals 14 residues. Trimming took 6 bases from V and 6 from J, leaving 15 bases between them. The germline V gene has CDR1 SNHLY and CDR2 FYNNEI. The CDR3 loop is CASSQQGRGNEQFF. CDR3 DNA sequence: TGTGCCAGCAGCCAGCAGGGCCGAGGCAATGAGCAGTTCTTC.

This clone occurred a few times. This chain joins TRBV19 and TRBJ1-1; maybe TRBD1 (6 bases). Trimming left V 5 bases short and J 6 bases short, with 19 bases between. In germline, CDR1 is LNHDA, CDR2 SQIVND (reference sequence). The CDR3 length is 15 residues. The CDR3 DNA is TGTGCCAGTAGTCGCCCTACAGGGCTTGACTCTGAAGCTTTCTTT. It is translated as CASSRPTGLDSEAFF.

CDR3 bases: TGTGCCAGCAGTCCAGACTCCTCCAACACCGGGGAGCTGTTTTTT. Residues: CASSPDSSNTGELFF. The rearrangement joins TRBV2 to TRBJ2-2, with no clear D. Germline V gene sequence: CDR1 SNHLY, CDR2 FYNNEI. The length of the CDR3 is 15 residues. The germline V and J ends were trimmed by 5 bases and 2 bases, with 12 bases remaining between them.

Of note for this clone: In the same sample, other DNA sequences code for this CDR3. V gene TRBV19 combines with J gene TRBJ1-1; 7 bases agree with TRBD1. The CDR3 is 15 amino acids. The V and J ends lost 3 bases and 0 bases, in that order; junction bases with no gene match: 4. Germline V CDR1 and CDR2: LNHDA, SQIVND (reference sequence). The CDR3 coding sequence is TGTGCCAGTAGTATTAGAACAGGGGTGAACACTGAAGCTTTCTTT. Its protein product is CASSIRTGVNTEAFF.

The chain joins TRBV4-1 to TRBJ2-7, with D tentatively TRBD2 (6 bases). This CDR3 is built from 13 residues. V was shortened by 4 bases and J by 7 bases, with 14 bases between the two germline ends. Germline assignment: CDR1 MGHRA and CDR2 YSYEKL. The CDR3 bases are TGCGCCAGCAGCCGCGCCGTAGCGGAGGAGCAGTACTTC. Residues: CASSRAVAEEQYF.

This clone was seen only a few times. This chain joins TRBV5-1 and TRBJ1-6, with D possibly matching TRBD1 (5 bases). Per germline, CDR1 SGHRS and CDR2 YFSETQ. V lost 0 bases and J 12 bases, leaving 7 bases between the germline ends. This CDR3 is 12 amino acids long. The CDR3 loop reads CASSLEGIPLHF. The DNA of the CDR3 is TGCGCCAGCAGCTTGGAGGGGATACCCCTCCACTTT.

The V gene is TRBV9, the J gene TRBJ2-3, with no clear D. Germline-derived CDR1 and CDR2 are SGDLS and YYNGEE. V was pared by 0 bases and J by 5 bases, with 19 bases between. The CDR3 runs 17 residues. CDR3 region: CASSVDGAFSLLDTQYF. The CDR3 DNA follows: TGTGCCAGCAGCGTAGATGGAGCCTTCTCCTTATTAGATACGCAGTATTTT.

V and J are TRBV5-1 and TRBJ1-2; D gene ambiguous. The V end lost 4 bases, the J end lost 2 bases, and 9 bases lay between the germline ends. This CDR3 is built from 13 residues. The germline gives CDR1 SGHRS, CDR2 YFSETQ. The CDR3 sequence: CASSLTLNYGYTF. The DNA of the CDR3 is TGCGCCAGCAGCCTCACATTGAACTATGGCTACACCTTC.

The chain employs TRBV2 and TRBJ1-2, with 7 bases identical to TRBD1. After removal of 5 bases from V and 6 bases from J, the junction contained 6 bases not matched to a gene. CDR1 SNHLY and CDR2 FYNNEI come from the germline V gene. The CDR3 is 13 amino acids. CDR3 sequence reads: CASSPQGQDGYTF. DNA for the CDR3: TGTGCCAGCAGTCCACAGGGGCAAGATGGCTACACCTTC.

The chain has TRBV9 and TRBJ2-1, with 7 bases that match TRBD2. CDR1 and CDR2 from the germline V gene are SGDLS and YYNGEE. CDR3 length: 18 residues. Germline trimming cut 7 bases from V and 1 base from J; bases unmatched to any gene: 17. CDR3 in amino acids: CASGGRADGGSSYNEQFF. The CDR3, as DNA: TGTGCCAGCGGAGGGAGGGCCGACGGCGGGAGTTCCTACAATGAGCAGTTCTTC.

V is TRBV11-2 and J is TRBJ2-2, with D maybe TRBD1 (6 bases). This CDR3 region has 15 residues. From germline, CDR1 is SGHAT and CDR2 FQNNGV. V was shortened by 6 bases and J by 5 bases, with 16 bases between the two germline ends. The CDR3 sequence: CASRSHRETTGELFF. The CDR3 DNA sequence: TGTGCCAGCAGGTCTCACAGGGAGACGACCGGGGAGCTGTTTTTT. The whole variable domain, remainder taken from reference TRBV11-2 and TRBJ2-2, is EAGVAQSPRYKIIEKRQSVAFWCNPISGHATLYWYQQILGQGPKLLIQFQNNGVVDDSQLPKDRFSAERLKGVDSTLKIQPAKLEDSAVYLCASRSHRETTGELFFGEGSRLTVL.

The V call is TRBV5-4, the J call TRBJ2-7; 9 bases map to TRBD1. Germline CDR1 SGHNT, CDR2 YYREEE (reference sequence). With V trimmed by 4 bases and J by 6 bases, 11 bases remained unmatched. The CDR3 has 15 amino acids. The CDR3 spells CASSGGTGPTTEQYF. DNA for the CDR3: TGTGCCAGCAGCGGGGGGACAGGGCCAACGACCGAGCAGTACTTC.

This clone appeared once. The CDR3 DNA follows: TGTGCCAGCAGTTGGCAATCGATCGAGCAGTACTTC. It translates to CASSWQSIEQYF. The chain carries TRBV12-3 or TRBV12-4 and TRBJ2-7; D unclear. The CDR3 is 12 residues long. Between the trimmed V and J ends, which lost 4 bases and 6 bases, there was a span of 10 bases.

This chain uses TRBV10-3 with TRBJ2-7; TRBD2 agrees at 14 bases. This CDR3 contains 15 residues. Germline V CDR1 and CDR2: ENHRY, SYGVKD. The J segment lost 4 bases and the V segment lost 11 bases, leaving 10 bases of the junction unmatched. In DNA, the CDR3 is TGTGCCGCCTACGGGACTAGCGGGAGACGGTACGAGCAGTACTTC. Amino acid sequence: CAAYGTSGRRYEQYF.

CDR3 in amino acids: CASSEGLPYSTGYEQYF. The DNA of the CDR3 is TGTGCCAGCAGTGAAGGCCTTCCGTATTCGACAGGGTACGAGCAGTACTTC. The V gene is TRBV2, the J gene TRBJ2-7, with 7 bases matching TRBD1. Germline V CDR1 and CDR2: SNHLY, FYNNEI. The CDR3 spans 17 residues. J gave up 4 bases and V 1 base, and 13 bases lay outside the gene matches.

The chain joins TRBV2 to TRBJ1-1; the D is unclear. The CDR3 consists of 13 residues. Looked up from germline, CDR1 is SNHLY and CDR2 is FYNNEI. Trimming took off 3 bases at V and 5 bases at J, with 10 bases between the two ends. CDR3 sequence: CASSEERRTEAFF. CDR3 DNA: TGTGCCAGCAGTGAGGAAAGGCGGACTGAAGCTTTCTTT.

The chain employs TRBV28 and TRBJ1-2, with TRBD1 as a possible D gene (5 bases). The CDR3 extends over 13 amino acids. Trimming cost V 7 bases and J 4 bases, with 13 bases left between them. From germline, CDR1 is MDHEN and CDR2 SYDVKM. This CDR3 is CASTQGWAYGYTF. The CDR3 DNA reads TGTGCCAGCACCCAGGGTTGGGCCTATGGCTACACCTTC.

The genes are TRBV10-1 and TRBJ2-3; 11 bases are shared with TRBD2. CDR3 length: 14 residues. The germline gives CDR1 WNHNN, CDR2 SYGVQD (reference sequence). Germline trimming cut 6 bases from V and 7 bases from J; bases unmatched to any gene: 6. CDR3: CASSQGTSGYTQYF. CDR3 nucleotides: TGCGCCAGCAGCCAGGGGACTAGCGGCTATACGCAGTATTTT.

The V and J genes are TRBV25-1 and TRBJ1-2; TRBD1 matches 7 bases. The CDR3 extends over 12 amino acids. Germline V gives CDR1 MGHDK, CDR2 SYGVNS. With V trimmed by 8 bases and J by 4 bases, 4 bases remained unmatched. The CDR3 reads CASGAGGYGYTF. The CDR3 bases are TGTGCCAGCGGTGCAGGGGGCTATGGCTACACCTTC.

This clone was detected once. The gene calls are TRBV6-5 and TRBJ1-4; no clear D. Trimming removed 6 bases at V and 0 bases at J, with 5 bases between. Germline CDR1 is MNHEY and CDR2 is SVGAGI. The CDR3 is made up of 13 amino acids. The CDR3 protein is CASRQTTNEKLFF. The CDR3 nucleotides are TGTGCCAGCAGACAGACAACTAATGAAAAACTGTTTTTT.

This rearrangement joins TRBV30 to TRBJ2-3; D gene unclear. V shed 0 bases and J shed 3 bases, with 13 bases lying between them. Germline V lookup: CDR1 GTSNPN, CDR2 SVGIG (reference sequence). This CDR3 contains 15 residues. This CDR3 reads CAWSVWLGATDTQYF. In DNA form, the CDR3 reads TGTGCCTGGAGTGTCTGGCTAGGAGCGACAGATACGCAGTATTTT.

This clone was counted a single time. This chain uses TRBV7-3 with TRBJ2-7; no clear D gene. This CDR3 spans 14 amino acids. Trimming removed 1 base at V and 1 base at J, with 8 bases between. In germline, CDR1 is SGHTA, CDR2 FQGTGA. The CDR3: CASSLRHSSYEQYF. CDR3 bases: TGTGCCAGCAGCTTAAGGCACAGTTCCTACGAGCAGTACTTC. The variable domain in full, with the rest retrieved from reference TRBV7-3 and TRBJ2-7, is GAGVSQTPSNKVTEKGKYVELRCDPISGHTALYWYRQSLGQGPEFLIYFQGTGAADDSGLPNDRFFAVRPEGSVSTLKIQRTERGDSAVYLCASSLRHSSYEQYFGPGTRLTVT.

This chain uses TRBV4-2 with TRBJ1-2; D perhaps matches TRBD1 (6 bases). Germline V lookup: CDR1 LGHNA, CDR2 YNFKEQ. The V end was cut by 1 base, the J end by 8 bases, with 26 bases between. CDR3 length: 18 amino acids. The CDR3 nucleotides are TGTGCCAGCAGCCAAGTGGGGGGGGCAGGCCGAGAGAGCTCGGGCTACACCTTC. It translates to CASSQVGGAGRESSGYTF.